Presented here are 10 T cell receptor beta chains from one specimen sequenced in a study of read filtering for tumor transcriptome and immune sequencing. The library was built from approximately 400 ng RNA with molecular barcoded adaptors for alpha/delta and beta/gamma chains. TCRdb reanalysed the reads using MiXCR and keeps one entry per CDR3 protein. The sample shows around 58,000 distinct CDR3 sequences, roughly 14% of them seen only once. Input material: a population of CD138-negative cells sorted from bone marrow. Source of these receptors: a donor at least 40 years old with multiple myeloma.

This clonotype was seen repeatedly, ten times or more. The gene calls are TRBV29-1 and TRBJ2-5; no definite D call. There are 15 residues in the CDR3. Looked up from germline, CDR1 is SQVTM and CDR2 is ANQGSEA. V lost 0 bases to trimming and J lost 0 bases, with 11 bases between them. The CDR3 is CSVEDRLSYQETQYF. CDR3 bases: TGCAGCGTTGAAGATCGCCTCTCGTACCAAGAGACCCAGTACTTC.

This clonotype showed up many times. The chain has TRBV6-6 and TRBJ2-3; unclear D gene. This CDR3 has 15 residues. Germline V lookup: CDR1 MNHNY, CDR2 SVGAGI (reference sequence). Trimming took 5 bases from V and 0 from J, leaving 12 bases between them. The CDR3: CASSLDLGSTDTQYF. As DNA, the CDR3 is TGTGCCAGCAGTCTTGATCTAGGGAGCACAGATACGCAGTATTTT.

In its sample, this clonotype was seen many times. The rearrangement joins TRBV6-5 to TRBJ2-5; no clear D gene. The CDR3 runs 13 residues. The germline gives CDR1 MNHEY, CDR2 SVGAGI. V gave up 4 bases and J gave up 2 bases, with 8 bases separating them. The CDR3: CASSLTQQETQYF. CDR3 nucleotides: TGTGCCAGCAGTTTGACACAACAAGAGACCCAGTACTTC.

This clonotype was seen many times. V is TRBV20-1 and J is TRBJ2-3; D perhaps matches TRBD1 (5 bases). The V end was cut by 3 bases, the J end by 1 base, with 14 bases between. In germline, CDR1 is DFQATT, CDR2 SNEGSKA (reference sequence). CDR3 length: 15 amino acids. The CDR3 DNA reads TGCAGTGCTAGTGGACACTTCGAGGGCACAGATACGCAGTATTTT. It yields the protein CSASGHFEGTDTQYF.

Turning to this clonotype: A read error may produce the germline difference seen at one junction end. This sequence joins TRBV5-1 and TRBJ2-1; tentative D call: TRBD2 (5 bases). The CDR3 spans 14 residues. Germline V gene data show CDR1 as SGHRS and CDR2 as YFSETQ. The CDR3 sequence is CAGSLRASITEQFF. The CDR3 DNA reads TGCGCCGGCAGCTTGAGGGCTAGCATCACTGAGCAGTTCTTC.

This clonotype was found many times. The chain is built from TRBV19 and TRBJ2-7, with D perhaps TRBD1 (5 bases). In germline, CDR1 is LNHDA, CDR2 SQIVND (reference sequence). There are 14 residues in the CDR3. The V end was cut by 5 bases, the J end by 3 bases, with 14 bases between. The CDR3 loop is CASSVETEYYEQYF. The CDR3 DNA sequence: TGTGCCAGTAGTGTGGAGACAGAATACTACGAGCAGTACTTC.

About this clonotype: This may be a read error: a much more frequent sequence differs by one nucleotide. This rearrangement joins TRBV3-1 to TRBJ2-1; TRBD1 might be the D (5 bases). Germline V gives CDR1 LGHDT, CDR2 YNNKEL (reference sequence). The CDR3 is made up of 16 amino acids. CDR3: CASSQPTGDLYNELFF. CDR3 nucleotides: TGTGCCAGCAGCCAACCTACAGGAGATCTCTACAATGAGCTGTTCTTC.

Note on this clonotype: A clone one base away is much larger, so this may be a read error. CDR3 amino acids: CASSFIQPQHF. CDR3 nucleotide sequence: TGTGCCAGCAGCTTCATTCAGCCCCAGCATTTT. The genes are TRBV7-9 and TRBJ1-5; no firm D call. The CDR3 has 11 amino acids. V gave up 3 bases and J gave up 6 bases, with 3 bases separating them. Germline CDR1 SEHNR, CDR2 FQNEAQ (reference sequence).

For this clonotype: It may be a read error: a sequence one base away is much more abundant. This CDR3 is CASRKGQAYNEQYF. CDR3 sequence (DNA): TGTGCCAGCAGAAAGGGACAGGCCTACAATGAGCAGTACTTC. The chain links TRBV6-5 to TRBJ2-7, with 8 bases lining up with TRBD1. The CDR3 totals 14 residues. V lost 6 bases and J lost 7; bases outside the gene matches: 11. The V gene's germline CDR1 is MNHEY and CDR2 SVGAGI.

The table lists this clonotype with a few counts. This sequence joins TRBV6-2 or TRBV6-3 and TRBJ2-7, with D unclear. In germline, CDR1 is MNHEY, CDR2 SVGEGT. The V and J ends lost 6 bases and 2 bases respectively, with 14 bases between them. The CDR3 consists of 14 residues. DNA of the CDR3: TGTGCCAGCAGGTATAATAAGGGCCCCTACGAGCAGTACTTC. This translates into CASRYNKGPYEQYF.